Reported below is one T cell receptor beta chain. The antigen is undetermined. The sample originates from a study of T cells after yellow fever vaccination. Findings and caveats of the study: The study noted that FACS-sorted repertoires could contain abundant clonotypes contaminating from the bulk population.

TCRdb analysed the 5' RACE reads with MiXCR anew, one entry per CDR3 protein. The sample gives almost 600,000 distinct CDR3 sequences, roughly 13% of which show up once; around 15% is in the top ten. Between the trimmed V and J ends, which lost 3 bases and 5 bases, there was a span of 11 bases. CDR3 length: 13 amino acids. Germline V gene lookup returns CDR1 DFQATT and CDR2 SNEGSKA (reference sequence). The chain carries TRBV20-1 and TRBJ1-5; possible D gene TRBD1, 5 bases. Sample: PBMCs, taken on the day of the yellow fever booster vaccination. The receptor was isolated from a man aged 25-40 years who received the YFV17D yellow fever vaccine. This CDR3 is CSARKTGDQPQHF. CDR3 nucleotides: TGCAGTGCTAGGAAAACGGGGGATCAGCCCCAGCATTTT.